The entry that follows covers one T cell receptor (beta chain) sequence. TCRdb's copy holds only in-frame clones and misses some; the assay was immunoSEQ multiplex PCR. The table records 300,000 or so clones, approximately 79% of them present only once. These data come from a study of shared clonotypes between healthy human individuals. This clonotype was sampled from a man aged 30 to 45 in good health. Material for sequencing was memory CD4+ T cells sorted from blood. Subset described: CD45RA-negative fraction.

CDR3: CAISGPAPPNTGELFF. The CDR3 coding sequence is TGTGCCATCAGTGGACCAGCTCCCCCCAACACCGGGGAGCTGTTTTTT. The V gene is TRBV10-3, the J gene TRBJ2-2; D remains ambiguous. V was clipped by 4 bases and J by 2 bases, with 14 bases between them. This CDR3 contains 16 residues. The germline CDR1 and CDR2 sequences are ENHRY and SYGVKD.